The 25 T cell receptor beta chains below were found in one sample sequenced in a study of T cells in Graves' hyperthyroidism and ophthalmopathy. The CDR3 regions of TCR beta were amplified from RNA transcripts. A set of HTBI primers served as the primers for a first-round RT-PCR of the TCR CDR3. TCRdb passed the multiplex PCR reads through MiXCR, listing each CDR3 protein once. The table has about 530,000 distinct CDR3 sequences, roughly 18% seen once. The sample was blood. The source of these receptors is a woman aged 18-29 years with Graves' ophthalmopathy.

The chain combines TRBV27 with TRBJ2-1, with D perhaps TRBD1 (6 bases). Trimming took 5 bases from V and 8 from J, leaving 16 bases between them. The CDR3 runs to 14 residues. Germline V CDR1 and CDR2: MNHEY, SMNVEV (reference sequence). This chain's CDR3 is CASSPGLGAHEQFF. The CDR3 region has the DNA TGTGCCAGCAGTCCCGGACTGGGGGCCCATGAGCAGTTCTTC.

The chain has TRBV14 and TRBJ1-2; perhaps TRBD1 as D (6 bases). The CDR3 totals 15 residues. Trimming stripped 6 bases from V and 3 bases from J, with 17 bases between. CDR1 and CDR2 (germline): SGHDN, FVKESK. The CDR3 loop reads CASSPFKGDHYGYTF. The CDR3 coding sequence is TGTGCCAGCAGTCCCTTTAAGGGGGATCACTATGGCTACACCTTC.

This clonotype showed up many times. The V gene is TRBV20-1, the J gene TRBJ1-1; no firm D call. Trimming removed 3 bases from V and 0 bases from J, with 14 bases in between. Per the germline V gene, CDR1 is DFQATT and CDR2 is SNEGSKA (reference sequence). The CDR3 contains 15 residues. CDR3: CSASGNGQMNTEAFF. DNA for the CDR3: TGCAGTGCTAGTGGGAACGGGCAGATGAACACTGAAGCTTTCTTT.

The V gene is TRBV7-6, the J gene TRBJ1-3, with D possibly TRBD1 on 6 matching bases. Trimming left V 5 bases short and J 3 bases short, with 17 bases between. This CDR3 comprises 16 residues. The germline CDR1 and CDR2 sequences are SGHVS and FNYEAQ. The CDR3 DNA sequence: TGTGCCAGCAGCCCAGATCCGGGGGCGAGTGGAAACACCATATATTTT. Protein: CASSPDPGASGNTIYF.

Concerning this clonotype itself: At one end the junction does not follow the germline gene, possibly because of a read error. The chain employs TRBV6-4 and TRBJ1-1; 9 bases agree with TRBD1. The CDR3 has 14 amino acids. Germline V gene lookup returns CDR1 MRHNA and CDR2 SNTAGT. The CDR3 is CASSASQGANQAFF. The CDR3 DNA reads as TGCGCCAGCAGTGCCTCACAGGGGGCGAATCAAGCTTTCTTT.

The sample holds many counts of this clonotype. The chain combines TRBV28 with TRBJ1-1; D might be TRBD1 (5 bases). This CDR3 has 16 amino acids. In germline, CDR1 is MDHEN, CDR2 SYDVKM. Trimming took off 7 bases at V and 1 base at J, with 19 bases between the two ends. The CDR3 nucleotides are TGTGCCAGCACCCTCTGGGGGTCTGGCCGGAACACTGAAGCTTTCTTT. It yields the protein CASTLWGSGRNTEAFF.

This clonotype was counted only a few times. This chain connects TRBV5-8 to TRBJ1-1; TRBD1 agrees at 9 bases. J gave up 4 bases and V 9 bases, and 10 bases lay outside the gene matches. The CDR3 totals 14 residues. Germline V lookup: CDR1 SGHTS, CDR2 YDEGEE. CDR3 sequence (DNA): TGTGCCAACAGGGCCCTGGACAGGGGCACTGAAGCTTTCTTT. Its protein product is CANRALDRGTEAFF.

The CDR3 reads CASSLPGLAGNTDTQYF. The DNA of the CDR3 is TGCGCCAGCAGCTTACCCGGACTAGCGGGGAACACAGATACGCAGTATTTT. The chain is built from TRBV5-1 and TRBJ2-3; TRBD2 aligns across 12 bases. V lost 2 bases and J lost 2; bases outside the gene matches: 6. Germline CDR1 SGHRS, CDR2 YFSETQ. The CDR3 is 17 amino acids.

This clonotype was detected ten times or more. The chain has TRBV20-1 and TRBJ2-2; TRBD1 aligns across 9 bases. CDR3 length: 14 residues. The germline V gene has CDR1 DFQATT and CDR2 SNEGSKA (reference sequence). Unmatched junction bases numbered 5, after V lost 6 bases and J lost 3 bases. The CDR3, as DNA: TGCAGTGCCCCCCGGACAGGGGACACCGGGGAGCTGTTTTTT. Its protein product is CSAPRTGDTGELFF.

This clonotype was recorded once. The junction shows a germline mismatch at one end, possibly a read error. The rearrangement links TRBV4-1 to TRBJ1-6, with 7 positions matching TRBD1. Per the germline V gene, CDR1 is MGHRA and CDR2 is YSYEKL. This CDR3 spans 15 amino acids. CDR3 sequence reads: CASSQERGDSSPLHF. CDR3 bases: TGTGCCAGCAGCCAAGAAAGAGGGGACAGCTCACCCCTCCACTTT.

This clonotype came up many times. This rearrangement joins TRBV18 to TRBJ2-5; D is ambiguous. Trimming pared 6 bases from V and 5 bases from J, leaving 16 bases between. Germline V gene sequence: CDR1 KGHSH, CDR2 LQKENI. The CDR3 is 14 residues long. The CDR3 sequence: CASSPGPYVETQYF. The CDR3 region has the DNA TGTGCCAGCTCTCCTGGACCCTACGTGGAGACCCAGTACTTC.

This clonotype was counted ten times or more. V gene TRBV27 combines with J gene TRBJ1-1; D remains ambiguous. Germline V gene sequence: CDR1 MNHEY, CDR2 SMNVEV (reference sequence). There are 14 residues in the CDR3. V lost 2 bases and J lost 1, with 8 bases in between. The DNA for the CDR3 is TGTGCCAGCAGTTTAAGCCAGTCGAACACTGAAGCTTTCTTT. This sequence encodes CASSLSQSNTEAFF.

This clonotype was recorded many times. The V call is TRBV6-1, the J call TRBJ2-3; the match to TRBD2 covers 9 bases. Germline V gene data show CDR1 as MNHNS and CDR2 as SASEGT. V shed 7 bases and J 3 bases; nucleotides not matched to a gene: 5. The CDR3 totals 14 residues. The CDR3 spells CASTRGGETDTQYF. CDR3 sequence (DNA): TGTGCCAGCACGCGCGGGGGGGAAACAGATACGCAGTATTTT.

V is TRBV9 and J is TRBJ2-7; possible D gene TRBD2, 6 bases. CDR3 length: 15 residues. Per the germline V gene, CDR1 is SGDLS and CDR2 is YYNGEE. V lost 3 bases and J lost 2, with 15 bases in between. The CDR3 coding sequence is TGTGCCAGCAGCGCTTCCGGGACTCATACCTACGAGCAGTACTTC. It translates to CASSASGTHTYEQYF.

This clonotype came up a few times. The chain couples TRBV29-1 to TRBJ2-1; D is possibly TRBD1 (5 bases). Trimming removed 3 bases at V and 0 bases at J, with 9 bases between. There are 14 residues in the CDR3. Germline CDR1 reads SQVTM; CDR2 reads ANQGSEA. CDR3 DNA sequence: TGCAGCGTTGACAGGGATCTCTCCTACAATGAGCAGTTCTTC. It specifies CSVDRDLSYNEQFF.

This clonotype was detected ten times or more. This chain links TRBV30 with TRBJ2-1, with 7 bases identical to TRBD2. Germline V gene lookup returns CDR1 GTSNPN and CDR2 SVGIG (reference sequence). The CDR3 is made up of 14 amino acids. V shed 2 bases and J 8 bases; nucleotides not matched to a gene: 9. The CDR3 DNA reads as TGTGCCTGGAGTAAGGGCGGGGGTACAGATGAGCAGTTCTTC. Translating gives CAWSKGGGTDEQFF. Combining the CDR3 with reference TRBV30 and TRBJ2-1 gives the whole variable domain SQTIHQWPATLVQPVGSPLSLECTVEGTSNPNLYWYRQAAGRGLQLLFYSVGIGQISSEVPQNLSASRPQDRQFILSSKKLLLSDSGFYLCAWSKGGGTDEQFFGPGTRLTVL.

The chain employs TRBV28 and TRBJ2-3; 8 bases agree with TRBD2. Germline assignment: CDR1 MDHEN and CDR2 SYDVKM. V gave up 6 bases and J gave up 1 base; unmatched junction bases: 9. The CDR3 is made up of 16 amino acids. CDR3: CASSHPGLGRTDTQYF. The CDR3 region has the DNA TGTGCCAGCAGCCACCCGGGACTAGGACGCACAGATACGCAGTATTTT.

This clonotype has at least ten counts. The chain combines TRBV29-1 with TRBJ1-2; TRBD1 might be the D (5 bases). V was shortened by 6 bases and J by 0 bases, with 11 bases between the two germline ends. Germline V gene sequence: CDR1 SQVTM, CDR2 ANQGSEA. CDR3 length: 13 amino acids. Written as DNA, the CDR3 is TGCAGCGTCCAATTGGGACCTAACTATGGCTACACCTTC. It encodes CSVQLGPNYGYTF.

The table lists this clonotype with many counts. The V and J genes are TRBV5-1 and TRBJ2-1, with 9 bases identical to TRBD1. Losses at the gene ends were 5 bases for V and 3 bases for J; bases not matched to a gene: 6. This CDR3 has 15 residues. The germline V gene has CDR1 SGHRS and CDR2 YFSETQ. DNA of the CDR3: TGCGCCAGCAGACCTCGACAGGGGGTCTACAATGAGCAGTTCTTC. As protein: CASRPRQGVYNEQFF. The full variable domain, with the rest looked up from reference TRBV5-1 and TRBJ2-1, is KAGVTQTPRYLIKTRGQQVTLSCSPISGHRSVSWYQQTPGQGLQFLFEYFSETQRNKGNFPGRFSGRQFSNSRSEMNVSTLELGDSALYLCASRPRQGVYNEQFFGPGTRLTVL.

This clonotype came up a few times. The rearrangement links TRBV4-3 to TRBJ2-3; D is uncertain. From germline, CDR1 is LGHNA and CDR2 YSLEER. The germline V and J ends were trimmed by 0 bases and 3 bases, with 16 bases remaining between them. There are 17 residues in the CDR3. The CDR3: CASSQDGGGSSTDTQYF. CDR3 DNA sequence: TGCGCCAGCAGCCAAGACGGTGGTGGGTCCTCAACAGATACGCAGTATTTT.

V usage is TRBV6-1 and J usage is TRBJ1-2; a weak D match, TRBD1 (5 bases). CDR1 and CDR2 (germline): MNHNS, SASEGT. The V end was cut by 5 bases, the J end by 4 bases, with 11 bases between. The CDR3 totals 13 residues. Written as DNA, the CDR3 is TGTGCCAGCAGTCCTGACAGCGCCTATGGCTACACCTTC. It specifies CASSPDSAYGYTF.

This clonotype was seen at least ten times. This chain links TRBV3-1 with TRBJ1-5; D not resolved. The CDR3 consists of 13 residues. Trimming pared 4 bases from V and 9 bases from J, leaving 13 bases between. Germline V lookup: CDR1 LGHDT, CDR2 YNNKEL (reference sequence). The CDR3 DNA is TGTGCCAGCAGCCCGCGGGCCTCCCGGCCCCAGCATTTT. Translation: CASSPRASRPQHF.

The CDR3 nucleotides are TGCAGTGCTAGAGAGCAGGGAGGGACCTTC. Protein: CSAREQGGTF. This chain connects TRBV20-1 to TRBJ1-2; a possible D gene is TRBD1 (5 bases). Germline values: CDR1 DFQATT, CDR2 SNEGSKA (reference sequence). V lost 0 bases, J lost 14 bases, and 10 bases lay in between. The CDR3 loop spans 10 amino acids.

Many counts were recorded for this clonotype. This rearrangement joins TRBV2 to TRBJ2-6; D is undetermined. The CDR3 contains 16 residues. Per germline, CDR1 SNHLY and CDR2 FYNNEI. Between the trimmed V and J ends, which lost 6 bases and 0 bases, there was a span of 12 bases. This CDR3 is CASRPRLISGANVLTF. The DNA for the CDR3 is TGTGCCAGCAGGCCACGACTGATCTCTGGGGCCAACGTCCTGACTTTC.

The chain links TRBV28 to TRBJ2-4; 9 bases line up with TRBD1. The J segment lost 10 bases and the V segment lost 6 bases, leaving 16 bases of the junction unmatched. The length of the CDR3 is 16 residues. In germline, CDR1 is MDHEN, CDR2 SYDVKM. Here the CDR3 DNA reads TGTGCCAGCAGGATGGGACAGGGACTTTCCATAGGGATTCAGTACTTC. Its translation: CASRMGQGLSIGIQYF. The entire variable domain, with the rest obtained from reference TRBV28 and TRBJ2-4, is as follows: DVKVTQSSRYLVKRTGEKVFLECVQDMDHENMFWYRQDPGLGLRLIYFSYDVKMKEKGDIPEGYSVSREKKERFSLILESASTNQTSMYLCASRMGQGLSIGIQYFGAGTRLSVL.